This TCR beta chain was documented in a study of CD8+ T cells in alopecia areata. Study-wide context: It was oral tofacitinib, at 5 to 10 mg twice daily, that treated patients received. Whole-study results and caveats: Lesional scalp displayed greater clonality than normal scalp, most notably in alopecia totalis/universalis.

CDR1 and CDR2 (germline): SGHTA, FQGTGA. Trimming took 1 base from V and 0 from J, leaving 7 bases between them. CDR3 length: 15 amino acids. Investigators isolated RNA and reverse transcribed it into cDNA to act as the sequencing template. The assay was immunoSEQ multiplex PCR, and TCRdb's table has in-frame clones only and misses some. The profile shows about 180,000 clones, about half of them singletons. There are a few counts of this clone. Its target is unknown. Documented treatment: oral pan-JAK inhibitor, 5-10 mg twice daily. This clonotype was obtained from a human donor with alopecia areata. The sequenced sample was CD8+ T cells sorted from blood, obtained at week 52, from a patient treated with tofacitinib. V is TRBV7-3 and J is TRBJ2-1, with a weak D call TRBD2 (6 bases). The CDR3 reads CASSLRAGSYNEQFF. CDR3 nucleotides: TGTGCCAGCAGCTTAAGAGCGGGCTCCTACAATGAGCAGTTCTTC.